This TCR beta chain was sequenced for a study of T cell responses to AZD1222 COVID-19 vaccine. Overall study: The analysis combined second doses at about 4 or about 12 weeks.

The study's findings and limits: Unmutated variant regions are reportedly the target of nearly half of TCRs that are spike-specific. Among AZD1222 vaccinees, only five to seven were seropositive at baseline. Repertoire collection took place solely once the T cell response had peaked.

CDR3 length equals 12 residues. Germline-derived CDR1 and CDR2 are SGHTS and YDEGEE. Assay used: immunoSEQ multiplex PCR; TCRdb lists only in-frame clones, some missing. The table has 200,000 or so clones, 85% to 95% seen once. Note on this clone: Its antigen is not known. One end of the junction varies from germline; a read error may be responsible.

The source of this sequence is an adult in good health. The sequences come from peripheral blood, collected on day 0 of AZD1222 vaccination. V is TRBV5-8 and J is TRBJ1-3; a possible D gene is TRBD1 (6 bases). The CDR3 region has the DNA TGTGCCAGCAGCCACATGGGGGCTCAAGCGGGTTTT. Translated: CASSHMGAQAGF.